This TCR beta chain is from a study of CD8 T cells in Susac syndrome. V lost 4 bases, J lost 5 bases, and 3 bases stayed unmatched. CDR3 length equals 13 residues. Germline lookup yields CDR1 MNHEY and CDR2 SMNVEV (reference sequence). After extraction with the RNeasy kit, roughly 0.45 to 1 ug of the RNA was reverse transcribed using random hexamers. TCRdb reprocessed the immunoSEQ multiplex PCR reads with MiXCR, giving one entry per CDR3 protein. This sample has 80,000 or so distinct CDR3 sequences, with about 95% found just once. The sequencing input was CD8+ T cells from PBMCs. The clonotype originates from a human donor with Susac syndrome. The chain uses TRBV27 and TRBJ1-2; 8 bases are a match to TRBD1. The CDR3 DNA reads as TGTGCCAGCAGTTCACAGGGGGGGTATGGCTACACCTTC. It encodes CASSSQGGYGYTF.